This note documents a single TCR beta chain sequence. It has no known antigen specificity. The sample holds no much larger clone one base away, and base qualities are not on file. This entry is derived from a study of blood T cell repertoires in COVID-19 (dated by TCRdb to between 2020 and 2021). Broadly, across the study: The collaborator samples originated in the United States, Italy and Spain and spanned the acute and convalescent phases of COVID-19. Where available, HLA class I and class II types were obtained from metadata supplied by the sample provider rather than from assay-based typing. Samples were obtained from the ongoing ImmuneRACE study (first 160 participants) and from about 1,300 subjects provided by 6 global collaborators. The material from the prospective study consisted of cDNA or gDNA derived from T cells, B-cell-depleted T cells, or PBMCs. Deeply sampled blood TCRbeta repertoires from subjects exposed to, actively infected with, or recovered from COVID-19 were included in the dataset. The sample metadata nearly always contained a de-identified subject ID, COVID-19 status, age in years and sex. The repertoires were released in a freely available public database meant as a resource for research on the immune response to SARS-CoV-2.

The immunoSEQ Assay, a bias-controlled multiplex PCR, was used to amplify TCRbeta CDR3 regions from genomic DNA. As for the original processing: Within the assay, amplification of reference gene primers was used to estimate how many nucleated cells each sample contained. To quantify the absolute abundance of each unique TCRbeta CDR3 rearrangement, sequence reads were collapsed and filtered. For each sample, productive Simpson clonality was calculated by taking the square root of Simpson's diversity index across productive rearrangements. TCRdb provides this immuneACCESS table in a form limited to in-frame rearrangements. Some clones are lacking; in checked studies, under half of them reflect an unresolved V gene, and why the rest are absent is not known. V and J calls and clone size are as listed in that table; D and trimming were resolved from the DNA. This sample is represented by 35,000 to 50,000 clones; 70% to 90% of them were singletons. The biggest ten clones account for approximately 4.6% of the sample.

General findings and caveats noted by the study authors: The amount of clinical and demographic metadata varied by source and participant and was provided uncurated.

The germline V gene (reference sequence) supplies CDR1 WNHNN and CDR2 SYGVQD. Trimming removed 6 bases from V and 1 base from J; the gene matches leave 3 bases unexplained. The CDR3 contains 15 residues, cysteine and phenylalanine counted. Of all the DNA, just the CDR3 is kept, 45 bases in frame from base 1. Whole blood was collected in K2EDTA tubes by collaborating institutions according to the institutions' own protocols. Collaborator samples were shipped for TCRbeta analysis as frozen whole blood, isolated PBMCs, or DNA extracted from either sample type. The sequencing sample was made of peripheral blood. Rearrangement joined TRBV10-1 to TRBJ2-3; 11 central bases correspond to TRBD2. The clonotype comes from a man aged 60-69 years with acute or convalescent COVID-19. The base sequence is TGCGCCAGCAGCGTAGCGGGGGGGCGCACAGATACGCAGTATTTT. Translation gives CASSVAGGRTDTQYF.